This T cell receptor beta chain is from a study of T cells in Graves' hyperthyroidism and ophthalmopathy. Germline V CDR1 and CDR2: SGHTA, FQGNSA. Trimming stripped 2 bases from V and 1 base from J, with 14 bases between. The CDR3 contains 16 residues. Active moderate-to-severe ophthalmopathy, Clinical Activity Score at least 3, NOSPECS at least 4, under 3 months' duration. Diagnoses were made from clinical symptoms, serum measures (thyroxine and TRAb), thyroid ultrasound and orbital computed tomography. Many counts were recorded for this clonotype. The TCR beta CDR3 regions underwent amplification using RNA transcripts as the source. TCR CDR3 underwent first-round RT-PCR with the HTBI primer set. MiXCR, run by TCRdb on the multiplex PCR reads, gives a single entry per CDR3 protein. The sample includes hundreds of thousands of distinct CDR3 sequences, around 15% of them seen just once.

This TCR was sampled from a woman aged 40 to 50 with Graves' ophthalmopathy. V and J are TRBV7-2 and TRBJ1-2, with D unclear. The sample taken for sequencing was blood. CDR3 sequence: CASSLIGPALNYGYTF. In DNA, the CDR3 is TGTGCCAGCAGCTTAATTGGGCCCGCCCTTAACTATGGCTACACCTTC.